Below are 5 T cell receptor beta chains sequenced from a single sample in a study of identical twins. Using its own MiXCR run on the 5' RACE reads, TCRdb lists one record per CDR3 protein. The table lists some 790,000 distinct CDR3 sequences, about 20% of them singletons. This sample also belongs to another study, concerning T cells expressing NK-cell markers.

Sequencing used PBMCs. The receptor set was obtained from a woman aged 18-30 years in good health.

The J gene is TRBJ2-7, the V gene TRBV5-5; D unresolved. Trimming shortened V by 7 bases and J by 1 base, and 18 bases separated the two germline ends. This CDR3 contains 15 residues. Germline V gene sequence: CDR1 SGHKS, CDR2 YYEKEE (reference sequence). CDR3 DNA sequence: TGTGCCAGCGCCCCCTTGCCGGACGGATCCTACGAGCAGTACTTC. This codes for CASAPLPDGSYEQYF.

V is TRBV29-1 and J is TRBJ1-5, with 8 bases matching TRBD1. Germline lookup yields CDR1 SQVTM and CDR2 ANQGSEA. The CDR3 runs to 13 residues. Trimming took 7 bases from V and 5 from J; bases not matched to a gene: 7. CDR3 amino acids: CSATDRDDQPQHF. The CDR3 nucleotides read TGCAGCGCAACGGACAGGGACGATCAGCCCCAGCATTTT.

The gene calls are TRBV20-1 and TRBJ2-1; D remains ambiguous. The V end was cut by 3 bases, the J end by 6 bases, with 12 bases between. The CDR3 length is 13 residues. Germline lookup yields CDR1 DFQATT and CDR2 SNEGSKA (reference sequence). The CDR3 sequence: CSARTDGVNEQFF. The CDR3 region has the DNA TGCAGTGCTAGGACCGACGGAGTCAATGAGCAGTTCTTC.

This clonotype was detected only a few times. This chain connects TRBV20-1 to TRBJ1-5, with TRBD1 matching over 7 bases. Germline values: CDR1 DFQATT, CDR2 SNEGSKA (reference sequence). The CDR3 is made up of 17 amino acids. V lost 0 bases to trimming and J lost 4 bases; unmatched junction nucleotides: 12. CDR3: CSARDPHRQGFNQPQHF. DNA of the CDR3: TGCAGTGCTAGAGATCCGCACCGACAGGGCTTTAATCAGCCCCAGCATTTT.

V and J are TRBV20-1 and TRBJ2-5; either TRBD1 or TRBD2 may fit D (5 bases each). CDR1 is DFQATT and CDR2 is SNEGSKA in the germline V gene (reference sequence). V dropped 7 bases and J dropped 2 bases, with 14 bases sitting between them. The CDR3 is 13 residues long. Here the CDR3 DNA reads TGCAGTGGCCCCCCGGGACCACAAGAGACCCAGTACTTC. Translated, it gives CSGPPGPQETQYF.